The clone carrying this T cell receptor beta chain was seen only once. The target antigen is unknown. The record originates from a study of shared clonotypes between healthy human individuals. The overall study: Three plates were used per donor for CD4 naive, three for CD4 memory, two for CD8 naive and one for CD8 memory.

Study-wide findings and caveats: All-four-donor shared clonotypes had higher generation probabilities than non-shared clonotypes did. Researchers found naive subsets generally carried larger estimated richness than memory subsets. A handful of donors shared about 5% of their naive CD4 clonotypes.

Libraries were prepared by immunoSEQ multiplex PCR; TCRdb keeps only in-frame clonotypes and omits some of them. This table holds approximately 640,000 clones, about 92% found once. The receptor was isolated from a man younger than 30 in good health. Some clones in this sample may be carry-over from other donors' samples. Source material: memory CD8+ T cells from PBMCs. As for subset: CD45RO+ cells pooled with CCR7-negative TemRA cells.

This chain's CDR3 is CASSLTGDPNEQFF. The CDR3 bases are TGTGCCAGCAGCTTGACAGGGGACCCCAATGAGCAGTTCTTC. The chain combines TRBV5-6 with TRBJ2-1; TRBD1 matches 7 bases. CDR1 SGHDT and CDR2 YYEEEE come from the germline V gene. The CDR3 length is 14 residues. The ends lost 1 base at V and 6 bases at J; junction bases unmatched: 4. Full variable domain (outside the CDR3, taken from reference TRBV5-6 and TRBJ2-1): DAGVTQSPTHLIKTRGQQVTLRCSPKSGHDTVSWYQQALGQGPQFIFQYYEEEERQRGNFPDRFSGHQFPNYSSELNVNALLLGDSALYLCASSLTGDPNEQFFGPGTRLTVL.